Described below is a single TCR beta chain sequence and its context. Libraries were prepared by immunoSEQ multiplex PCR; TCRdb keeps only in-frame clonotypes and omits some of them. The sample carries about 36,000 clones, roughly nine tenths recorded once. This sample was included in a study of T cell changes during pregnancy in multiple sclerosis. This specimen consisted of CD4+ T cells from peripheral blood mononuclear cells, obtained in the second trimester of pregnancy. The clonotype comes from a female donor in good health, enrolled as a control in a pregnancy study.

CDR3 sequence (DNA): TGTGCCAGCAGTTTATCATCAGGGCCTCAAGAGCCCCAGCATTTT. This translates into CASSLSSGPQEPQHF. The gene calls are TRBV28 and TRBJ1-5; D possibly corresponds to TRBD1 (5 bases). Trimming stripped 1 base from V and 8 bases from J, with 15 bases between. Germline V gene lookup returns CDR1 MDHEN and CDR2 SYDVKM. The CDR3 loop spans 15 amino acids. The variable domain in full, with the rest retrieved from reference TRBV28 and TRBJ1-5, is DVKVTQSSRYLVKRTGEKVFLECVQDMDHENMFWYRQDPGLGLRLIYFSYDVKMKEKGDIPEGYSVSREKKERFSLILESASTNQTSMYLCASSLSSGPQEPQHFGDGTRLSIL.